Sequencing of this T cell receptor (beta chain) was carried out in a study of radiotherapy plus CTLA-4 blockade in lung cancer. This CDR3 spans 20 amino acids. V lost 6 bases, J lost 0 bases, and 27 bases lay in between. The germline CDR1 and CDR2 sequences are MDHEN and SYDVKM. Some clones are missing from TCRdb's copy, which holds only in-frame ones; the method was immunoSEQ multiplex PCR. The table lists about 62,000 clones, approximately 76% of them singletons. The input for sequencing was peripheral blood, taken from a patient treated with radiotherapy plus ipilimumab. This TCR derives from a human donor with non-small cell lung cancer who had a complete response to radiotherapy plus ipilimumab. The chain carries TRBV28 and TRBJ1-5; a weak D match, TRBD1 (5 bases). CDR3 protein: CASRGGRGLPQRLSNQPQHF. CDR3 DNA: TGTGCCAGCAGGGGGGGACGGGGACTTCCTCAACGGCTTAGCAATCAGCCCCAGCATTTT. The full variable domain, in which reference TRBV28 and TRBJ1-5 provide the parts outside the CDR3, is DVKVTQSSRYLVKRTGEKVFLECVQDMDHENMFWYRQDPGLGLRLIYFSYDVKMKEKGDIPEGYSVSREKKERFSLILESASTNQTSMYLCASRGGRGLPQRLSNQPQHFGDGTRLSIL.